This record looks at one T cell receptor (beta chain) sequence and its context. V was clipped by 6 bases and J by 1 base; unmatched bases: 4. The CDR3 runs to 15 residues. CDR1 MNHEY and CDR2 SVGAGI come from the germline V gene. Only in-frame clones appear in the TCRdb table, and some are missing; sequencing was by immunoSEQ multiplex PCR. The sample shows some 50,000 clones, about nine tenths of them seen only once. The entry originates in a study of blood T cell repertoires in COVID-19. The overall study: From T cells, B-cell-depleted T cells, or PBMCs came the material, which was cDNA or gDNA.

This clonotype was sampled from a man between 35 and 55 years old with acute or convalescent COVID-19. Sequencing used peripheral blood. V and J are TRBV6-5 and TRBJ2-2, with 8 bases identical to TRBD2. This CDR3 reads CASRRLAMNTGELFF. In DNA form, the CDR3 reads TGTGCCAGCAGGAGACTAGCGATGAACACCGGGGAGCTGTTTTTT.